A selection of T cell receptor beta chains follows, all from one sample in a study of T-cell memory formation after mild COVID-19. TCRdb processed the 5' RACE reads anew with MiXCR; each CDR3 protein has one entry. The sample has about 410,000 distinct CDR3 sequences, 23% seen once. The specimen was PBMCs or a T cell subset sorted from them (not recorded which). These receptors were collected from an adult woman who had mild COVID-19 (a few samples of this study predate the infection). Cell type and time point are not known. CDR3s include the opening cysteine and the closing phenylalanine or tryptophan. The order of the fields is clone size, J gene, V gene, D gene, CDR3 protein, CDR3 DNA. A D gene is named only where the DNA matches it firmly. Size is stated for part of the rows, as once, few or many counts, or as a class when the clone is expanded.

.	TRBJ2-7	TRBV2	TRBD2	CASSELMRESSYEQYF	TGTGCCAGCAGTGAATTGATGCGGGAGTCCTCCTACGAGCAGTACTTC
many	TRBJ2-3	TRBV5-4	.	CASSLRTGTHTQYF	TGTGCCAGCAGCTTGAGGACCGGGACCCATACGCAGTATTTT
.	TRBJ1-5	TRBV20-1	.	CSASRQGIDQPQHF	TGCAGTGCTAGTCGTCAGGGGATCGATCAGCCCCAGCATTTT
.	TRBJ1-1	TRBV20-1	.	CSARDYAEAFF	TGCAGTGCTAGAGATTACGCTGAAGCTTTCTTT
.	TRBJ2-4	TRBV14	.	CASSQFGGVAKNIQYF	TGTGCCAGCAGCCAATTTGGGGGAGTAGCCAAAAACATTCAGTACTTC
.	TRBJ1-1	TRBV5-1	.	CASSLEDSMNTEAFF	TGCGCCAGCAGCTTGGAGGACAGCATGAACACTGAAGCTTTCTTT
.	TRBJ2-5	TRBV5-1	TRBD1	CASSPLKTGLEETQYF	TGCGCCAGCAGCCCCCTGAAGACAGGGTTGGAGGAGACCCAGTACTTC
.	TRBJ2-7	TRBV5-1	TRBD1	CASRDRQGTFYEQYF	TGCGCCAGCAGGGATCGACAGGGTACTTTCTACGAGCAGTACTTC
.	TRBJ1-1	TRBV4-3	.	CASSQEASHWEAFF	TGCGCCAGCAGCCAAGAGGCATCCCACTGGGAAGCTTTCTTT
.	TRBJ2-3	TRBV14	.	CASSLQGLATDTQYF	TGTGCCAGCAGCCTTCAGGGTCTGGCTACAGATACGCAGTATTTT
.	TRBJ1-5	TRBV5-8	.	CASSGGTVNSNQPQHF	TGTGCCAGCAGCGGGGGGACTGTTAATAGCAATCAGCCCCAGCATTTT
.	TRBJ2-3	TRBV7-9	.	CASSRPDTGLDTQYF	TGTGCCAGCAGCAGACCGGATACAGGGTTAGATACGCAGTATTTT
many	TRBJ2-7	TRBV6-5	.	CASGQISSYEQYF	TGTGCCAGCGGACAGATTAGCTCCTACGAGCAGTACTTC
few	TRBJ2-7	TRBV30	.	CAWSVSYEQYF	TGTGCCTGGAGTGTTTCCTACGAGCAGTACTTC
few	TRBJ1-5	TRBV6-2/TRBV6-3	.	CASSAGRGVSQPQHF	TGTGCCAGCAGTGCCGGACGAGGGGTTAGTCAGCCCCAGCATTTT
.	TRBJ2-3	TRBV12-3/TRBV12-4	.	CASSFRVLRGDTQYF	TGTGCCAGCAGCTTTAGGGTCCTTAGGGGGGATACGCAGTATTTT
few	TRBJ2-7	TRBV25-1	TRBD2	CASRSTSGSSYEQYF	TGTGCCAGCAGGTCCACTAGCGGGAGCTCCTACGAGCAGTACTTC
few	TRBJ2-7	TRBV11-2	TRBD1	CASSRGQGVGEQYF	TGTGCCAGCAGTAGGGGACAGGGGGTGGGGGAGCAGTACTTC
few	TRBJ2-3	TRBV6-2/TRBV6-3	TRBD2	CASSLLAGVGTDTQYF	TGTGCCAGCAGCCTCCTAGCGGGAGTGGGCACAGATACGCAGTATTTT
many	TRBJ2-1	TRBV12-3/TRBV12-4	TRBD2	CASSLLAGGPNNEQFF	TGTGCCAGCTCCCTGTTAGCGGGGGGGCCTAACAATGAGCAGTTCTTC
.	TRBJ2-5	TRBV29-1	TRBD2	CSVRLAGDEETQYF	TGCAGCGTGCGACTAGCGGGAGACGAAGAGACCCAGTACTTC
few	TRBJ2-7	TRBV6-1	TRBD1	CASTELPGQGPYEQYF	TGTGCCAGCACCGAACTCCCGGGACAGGGGCCTTACGAGCAGTACTTC
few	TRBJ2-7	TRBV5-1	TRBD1	CASSFSGGLYEQYF	TGCGCCAGCAGCTTTTCAGGGGGCCTCTACGAGCAGTACTTC
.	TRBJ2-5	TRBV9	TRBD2	CASSGRGVSQETQYF	TGTGCCAGCAGCGGGCGGGGGGTCAGCCAAGAGACCCAGTACTTC